The present TCR beta chain was sequenced within a study of pediatric ulcerative colitis. Assay: immunoSEQ multiplex PCR; the TCRdb copy retains only in-frame clones and omits some. The sample yields under 50,000 clones, about four fifths seen once. Germline V CDR1 and CDR2: MGHRA, YSYEKL. The CDR3 consists of 15 residues. V shed 0 bases and J shed 4 bases, with 12 bases lying between them. One to two pinch biopsies were taken from the rectum during colonoscopy. The sequenced sample was gut tissue. This clonotype originated in a girl under 18 with moderate ulcerative colitis. The rearrangement uses TRBV4-1 and TRBJ1-2, with D perhaps TRBD1 (6 bases). The CDR3 protein is CASSQEGQNLYGYTF. Written as DNA, the CDR3 is TGCGCCAGCAGCCAAGAAGGACAGAACCTCTATGGCTACACCTTC.